Presented here are 2 T cell receptor beta chains from one specimen sequenced in a study of OX40 agonist ivuxolimab in advanced cancers. The protocol was immunoSEQ multiplex PCR, while the TCRdb copy is restricted to in-frame clones and leaves out a portion. Among 65,000 to 80,000 clones listed, more than 85% were seen once. The sequenced sample was CD4+ or CD8+ T cells sorted from blood, obtained in a trial of the OX40 agonist ivuxolimab. The origin of the receptors is an adult with an advanced solid tumor such as melanoma, head and neck, liver or kidney cancer.

The V gene is TRBV7-2, the J gene TRBJ1-2; D not resolved. Trimming took off 5 bases at V and 2 bases at J, with 9 bases between the two ends. Per the germline V gene, CDR1 is SGHTA and CDR2 is FQGNSA. CDR3 length: 13 amino acids. The CDR3 DNA sequence: TGTGCCAGCAGCCGTCGGGTCAACTATGGCTACACCTTC. Amino acids: CASSRRVNYGYTF.

This clone showed up just once. V usage is TRBV9 and J usage is TRBJ1-3, with a weak D call TRBD1 (6 bases). Trimming removed 0 bases at V and 8 bases at J, with 15 bases between. Germline CDR1 SGDLS, CDR2 YYNGEE. This CDR3 has 15 residues. Here the CDR3 DNA reads TGTGCCAGCAGCGTAGCTACCGGGAGGGGGGACACCATATATTTT. Residues: CASSVATGRGDTIYF.